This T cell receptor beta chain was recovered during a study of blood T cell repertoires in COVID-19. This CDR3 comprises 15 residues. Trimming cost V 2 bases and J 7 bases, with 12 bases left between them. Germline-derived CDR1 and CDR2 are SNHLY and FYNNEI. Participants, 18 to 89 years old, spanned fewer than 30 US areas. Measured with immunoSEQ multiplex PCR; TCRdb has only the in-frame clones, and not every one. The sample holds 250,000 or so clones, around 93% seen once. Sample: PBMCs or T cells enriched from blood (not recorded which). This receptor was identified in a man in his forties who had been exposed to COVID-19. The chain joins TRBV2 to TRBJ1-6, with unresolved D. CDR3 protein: CASSELGVGNSPLHF. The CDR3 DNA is TGTGCCAGCAGTGAACTGGGAGTTGGGAATTCACCCCTCCACTTT.